This T cell receptor beta chain was found in a study of T cell responses to AZD1222 COVID-19 vaccine. Comment on this clone: Its specificity is not known.

The study, taken as a whole, reports: Nearly half of the spike-specific TCRs reportedly recognize variant regions that carry no mutations. Spike was spanned by vaccine-associated CD4 TCRs, with dominance at 160-218 and 743-854.

Sequenced by immunoSEQ multiplex PCR; TCRdb stores in-frame clones only, minus some. The table has 120,000 to 150,000 clones, approximately 87% seen once. The sequencing used peripheral blood, collected 28 days after the second AZD1222 dose. This clonotype originated in an adult who received the AZD1222 COVID-19 vaccine.

This CDR3 is CAWSATGTGRNNQPQHF. The CDR3, as DNA: TGTGCCTGGAGTGCAACCGGGACAGGGAGAAACAATCAGCCCCAGCATTTT. The genes are TRBV30 and TRBJ1-5, with 9 bases fitting TRBD1. Trimming cost V 1 base and J 3 bases; bases outside gene matches: 10. Germline CDR1 and CDR2: GTSNPN and SVGIG (reference sequence). The length of the CDR3 is 17 residues.